The 16 T cell receptor beta chains below come from one sample, sequenced in a study of regulatory T cells in long-lasting Graves disease. This sample's time point: newly diagnosed GD, antithyroid drugs for less than 3 months. The TCR library used RNA extracted from PBMCs. Relying on iRepertoire HTBI primers and Arm-PCR of CDR3 regions, the team built TCR beta libraries. TCRdb called the multiplex PCR reads again in MiXCR, with one record for every CDR3 protein. Among 440,000 or so distinct CDR3 sequences, around 14% were seen once, and the ten largest hold approximately 16%. The same data also went into a second study, on T cells in Graves' hyperthyroidism and ophthalmopathy.

Material: peripheral blood mononuclear cells (PBMCs), obtained at new diagnosis, from a patient treated with antithyroid drugs. These receptor sequences come from a woman in her twenties or thirties with Graves disease.

CDR3 bases: TGTGCCAGCAGCTTAACCCCGGGACTAGCGGGCCACAATGAGCAGTTCTTC. This codes for CASSLTPGLAGHNEQFF. This rearrangement joins TRBV7-3 to TRBJ2-1, with 12 bases that match TRBD2. Per germline, CDR1 SGHTA and CDR2 FQGTGA. V gave up 0 bases and J gave up 5 bases; unmatched junction bases: 5. The CDR3 covers 17 residues.

V usage is TRBV20-1 and J usage is TRBJ1-1; D is ambiguous. The CDR3 extends over 13 amino acids. Trimming took 7 bases from V and 0 from J, leaving 12 bases between them. Germline-derived CDR1 and CDR2 are DFQATT and SNEGSKA (reference sequence). The CDR3 sequence is CSVPRAVNTEAFF. In DNA, the CDR3 is TGCAGTGTCCCTCGAGCGGTGAACACTGAAGCTTTCTTT.

The chain joins TRBV24-1 to TRBJ2-3; D might be TRBD1 or TRBD2, each matching 7 bases. Trimming pared 4 bases from V and 2 bases from J, leaving 15 bases between. The germline gives CDR1 KGHDR, CDR2 SFDVKD. The CDR3 loop spans 16 amino acids. CDR3 bases: TGTGCCACCAGTGACCGGGGAGGGACAGCCACAGATACGCAGTATTTT. This encodes CATSDRGGTATDTQYF.

Ten or more counts support this clonotype. The chain is built from TRBV7-9 and TRBJ2-7; a possible D gene is TRBD2 (6 bases). Germline V gene sequence: CDR1 SEHNR, CDR2 FQNEAQ (reference sequence). The CDR3 spans 18 residues. Between the trimmed V and J ends, which lost 3 bases and 2 bases, there was a span of 23 bases. CDR3 sequence: CASSFTRGKMRTPYEQYF. In DNA, the CDR3 is TGTGCCAGCAGCTTCACGCGGGGTAAAATGAGAACCCCCTACGAGCAGTACTTC.

This clonotype showed up many times. The V and J genes are TRBV7-9 and TRBJ2-6, with D perhaps matching TRBD1 (5 bases). The germline V and J ends were trimmed by 1 base and 2 bases, with 12 bases remaining between them. CDR1 is SEHNR and CDR2 is FQNEAQ in the germline V gene (reference sequence). The CDR3 has 17 amino acids. The CDR3 is CASSLGGGGTGANVLTF. CDR3 nucleotides: TGTGCCAGCAGCTTAGGGGGCGGCGGAACTGGGGCCAACGTCCTGACTTTC.

This clonotype has only a few counts. The J gene is TRBJ1-2, the V gene TRBV4-1; D is possibly TRBD1 (5 bases). Between the trimmed V and J ends, which lost 0 bases and 4 bases, there was a span of 12 bases. The CDR3 length is 15 residues. CDR1 MGHRA and CDR2 YSYEKL come from the germline V gene. The CDR3 DNA reads as TGCGCCAGCAGCCAAGATCTGGTCAGGGCCTATGGCTACACCTTC. Translated: CASSQDLVRAYGYTF.

This clonotype has at least ten counts. The genes are TRBV11-2 and TRBJ2-7; a weak D match, TRBD1 (5 bases). The CDR3 loop spans 13 amino acids. The ends were cut back, 1 base at V and 6 bases at J, with 10 bases in the middle. The germline CDR1 and CDR2 sequences are SGHAT and FQNNGV. DNA of the CDR3: TGTGCCAGCAGCTTAGCGGTCACAGGCGAGCAGTACTTC. This translates into CASSLAVTGEQYF.

This clonotype was recorded many times. The chain carries TRBV5-1 and TRBJ1-3; no definite D call. The CDR3 has 14 amino acids. CDR1 and CDR2 (germline): SGHRS, YFSETQ. The V end lost 4 bases, the J end lost 1 base, and 9 bases lay between the germline ends. The CDR3 DNA reads as TGCGCCAGCAGCCCTGGGGAGTCTGGAAACACCATATATTTT. It codes for CASSPGESGNTIYF.

This clonotype was seen many times. The chain employs TRBV24-1 and TRBJ2-5; 10 nucleotides align to TRBD2. This CDR3 has 18 amino acids. CDR1 is KGHDR, CDR2 SFDVKD, per germline. V dropped 5 bases and J dropped 5; count of bases not matched to a gene: 16. The chain's CDR3 is CATSGPDLSGRAGETQYF. The CDR3 DNA reads TGTGCCACCAGTGGACCGGACCTGAGCGGGAGGGCCGGGGAGACCCAGTACTTC.

This clonotype was counted many times. The V and J genes are TRBV6-1 and TRBJ1-1; maybe TRBD1 (6 bases). CDR1 is MNHNS and CDR2 is SASEGT in the germline V gene. This CDR3 is built from 11 residues. Trimming pared 8 bases from V and 7 bases from J, leaving 11 bases between. CDR3 region: CASLRQVEAFF. The CDR3 coding sequence is TGTGCCAGCCTCCGACAGGTTGAAGCTTTCTTT.

This clonotype was recorded many times. V gene TRBV20-1 combines with J gene TRBJ2-5, with D maybe TRBD2 (6 bases). The CDR3 covers 14 residues. CDR1 DFQATT and CDR2 SNEGSKA come from the germline V gene (reference sequence). Deletions cut 0 bases from V and 5 bases from J, with 13 bases between. The CDR3 DNA sequence: TGCAGTGCTAGAGAGGGCAGGGAGGTGGAGACCCAGTACTTC. This translates into CSAREGREVETQYF.

This clonotype was seen many times. The rearrangement joins TRBV2 to TRBJ2-5; D possibly corresponds to TRBD2 (5 bases). CDR1 is SNHLY and CDR2 is FYNNEI in the germline V gene. V lost 9 bases and J 5 bases, leaving 10 bases between the germline ends. The length of the CDR3 is 11 residues. CDR3 region: CASPAGETQYF. CDR3 DNA sequence: TGTGCCAGTCCCGCGGGCGAGACCCAGTACTTC.

In this sample, this clonotype turned up once. The CDR3 DNA is TGTGCCAGCAGTCAAAACCTGGGGGACACTGAAGCTTTCTTT. This codes for CASSQNLGDTEAFF. The V and J genes are TRBV6-1 and TRBJ1-1, with D perhaps matching TRBD1 (5 bases). CDR3 length: 14 amino acids. Per the germline V gene, CDR1 is MNHNS and CDR2 is SASEGT. Deletions cut 5 bases from V and 3 bases from J, with 13 bases between.

V usage is TRBV28 and J usage is TRBJ2-1; perhaps TRBD2 as D (5 bases). Per germline, CDR1 MDHEN and CDR2 SYDVKM. The CDR3 has 14 amino acids. V lost 9 bases to trimming and J lost 4 bases, with 16 bases between them. CDR3 sequence reads: CASSIVGKYNEQFF. DNA for the CDR3: TGTGCCAGTAGTATCGTCGGGAAATACAATGAGCAGTTCTTC.

This clonotype was seen ten or more times. This CDR3 reads CASSEHILDFTDTQYF. DNA of the CDR3: TGTGCCAGCAGTGAACATATTCTAGATTTCACAGATACGCAGTATTTT. The V and J genes are TRBV6-2 or TRBV6-3 and TRBJ2-3; D unclear. V lost 5 bases, J lost 2 bases, and 17 bases lay in between. Germline V gene data show CDR1 as MNHEY and CDR2 as SVGEGT. This CDR3 is 16 amino acids long.

This clonotype was found many times. This chain's CDR3 is CSAKAWDSNQPQHF. In DNA form, the CDR3 reads TGCAGTGCCAAGGCATGGGATAGCAATCAGCCCCAGCATTTT. The chain couples TRBV20-1 to TRBJ1-5, with unresolved D. V shed 6 bases and J shed 0 bases, with 12 bases lying between them. CDR3 size: 14 residues. In germline, CDR1 is DFQATT, CDR2 SNEGSKA (reference sequence).